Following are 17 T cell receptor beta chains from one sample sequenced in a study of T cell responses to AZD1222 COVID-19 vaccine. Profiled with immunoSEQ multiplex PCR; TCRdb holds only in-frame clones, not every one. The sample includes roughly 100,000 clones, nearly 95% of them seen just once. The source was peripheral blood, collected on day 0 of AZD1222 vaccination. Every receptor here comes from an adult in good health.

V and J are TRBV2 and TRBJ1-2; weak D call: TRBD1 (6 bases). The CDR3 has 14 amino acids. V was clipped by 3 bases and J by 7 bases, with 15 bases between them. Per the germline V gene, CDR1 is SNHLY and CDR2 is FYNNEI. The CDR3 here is CASSEEKGVGGYTF. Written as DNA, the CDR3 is TGTGCCAGCAGTGAGGAAAAGGGGGTTGGTGGCTACACCTTC.

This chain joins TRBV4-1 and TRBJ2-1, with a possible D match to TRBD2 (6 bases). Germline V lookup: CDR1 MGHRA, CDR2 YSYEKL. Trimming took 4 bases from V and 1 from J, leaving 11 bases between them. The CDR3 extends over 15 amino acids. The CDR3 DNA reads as TGCGCCAGCAGCCTTTCCGGGGGATCCTACAATGAGCAGTTCTTC. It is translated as CASSLSGGSYNEQFF.

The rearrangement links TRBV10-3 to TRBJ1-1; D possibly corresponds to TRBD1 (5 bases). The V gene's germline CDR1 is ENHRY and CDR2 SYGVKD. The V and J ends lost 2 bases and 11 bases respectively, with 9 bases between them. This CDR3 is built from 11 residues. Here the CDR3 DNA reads TGTGCCATCAGTGAGGGGGGGGACGCTTTCTTT. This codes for CAISEGGDAFF.

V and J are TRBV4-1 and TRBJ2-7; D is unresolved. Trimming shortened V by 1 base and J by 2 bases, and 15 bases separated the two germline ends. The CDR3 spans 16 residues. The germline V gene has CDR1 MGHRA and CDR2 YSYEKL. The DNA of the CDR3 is TGCGCCAGCAGCCAAGTCCCGCCGCCTACACCCTACGAGCAGTACTTC. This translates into CASSQVPPPTPYEQYF.

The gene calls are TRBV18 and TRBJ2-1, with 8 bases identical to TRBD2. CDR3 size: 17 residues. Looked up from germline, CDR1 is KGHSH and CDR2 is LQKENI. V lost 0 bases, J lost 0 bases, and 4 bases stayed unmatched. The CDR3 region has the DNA TGTGCCAGCTCACCACCTATTGGGACTAGCTCCTACAATGAGCAGTTCTTC. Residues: CASSPPIGTSSYNEQFF.

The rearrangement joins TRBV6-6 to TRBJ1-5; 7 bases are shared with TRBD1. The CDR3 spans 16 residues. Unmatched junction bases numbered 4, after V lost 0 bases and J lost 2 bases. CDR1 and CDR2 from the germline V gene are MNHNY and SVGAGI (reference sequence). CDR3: CASSYSQGTGNQPQHF. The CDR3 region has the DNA TGTGCCAGCAGTTACTCACAGGGGACGGGCAATCAGCCCCAGCATTTT.

The CDR3 protein is CASSLDRMAYEQYF. The CDR3, as DNA: TGTGCCAGCAGTCTTGACAGGATGGCCTACGAGCAGTACTTC. The chain carries TRBV6-2 or TRBV6-3 and TRBJ2-7; possible D gene TRBD1, 6 bases. V was shortened by 5 bases and J by 2 bases, with 13 bases between the two germline ends. The V gene's germline CDR1 is MNHEY and CDR2 SVGEGT. The CDR3 contains 14 residues.

The CDR3 sequence is CASSGTEDNEQFF. For the CDR3, the DNA is TGTGCCAGCAGCGGCACAGAGGACAATGAGCAGTTCTTC. The V and J genes are TRBV9 and TRBJ2-1, with D uncertain. The CDR3 is 13 amino acids. Trimming took off 3 bases at V and 5 bases at J, with 9 bases between the two ends. CDR1 and CDR2 (germline): SGDLS, YYNGEE.

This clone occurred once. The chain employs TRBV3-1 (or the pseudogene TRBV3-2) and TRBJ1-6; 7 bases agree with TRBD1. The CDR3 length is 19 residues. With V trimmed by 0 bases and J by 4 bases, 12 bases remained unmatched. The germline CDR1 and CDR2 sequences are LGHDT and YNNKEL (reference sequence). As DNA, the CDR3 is TGTGCCAGCAGCCAAGAAACCGGACAGGAGGGTGAGTATAATTCACCCCTCCACTTT. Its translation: CASSQETGQEGEYNSPLHF.

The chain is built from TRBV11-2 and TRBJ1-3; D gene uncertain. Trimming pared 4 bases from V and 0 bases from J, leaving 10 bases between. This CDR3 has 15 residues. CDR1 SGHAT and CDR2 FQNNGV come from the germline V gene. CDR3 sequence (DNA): TGTGCCAGCAGCTCAACGGGCAACTCTGGAAACACCATATATTTT. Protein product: CASSSTGNSGNTIYF.

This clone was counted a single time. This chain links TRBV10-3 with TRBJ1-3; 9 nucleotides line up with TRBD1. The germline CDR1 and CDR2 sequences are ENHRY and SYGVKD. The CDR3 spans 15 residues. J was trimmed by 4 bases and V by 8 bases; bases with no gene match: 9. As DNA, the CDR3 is TGTGCCATCGGAAGACAGGGGGAAGAGGGAAACACCATATATTTT. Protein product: CAIGRQGEEGNTIYF.

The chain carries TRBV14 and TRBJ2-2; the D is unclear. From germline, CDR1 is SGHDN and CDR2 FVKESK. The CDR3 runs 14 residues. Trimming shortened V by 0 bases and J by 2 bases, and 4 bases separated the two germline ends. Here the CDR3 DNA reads TGTGCCAGCAGCCAAGACAGAAACACCGGGGAGCTGTTTTTT. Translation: CASSQDRNTGELFF.

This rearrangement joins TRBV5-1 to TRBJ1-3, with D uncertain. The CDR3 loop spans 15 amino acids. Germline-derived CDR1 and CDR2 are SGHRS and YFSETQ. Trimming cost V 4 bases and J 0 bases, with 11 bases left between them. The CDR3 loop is CASSDAESSGNTIYF. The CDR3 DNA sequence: TGCGCCAGCAGCGATGCGGAAAGCTCTGGAAACACCATATATTTT.

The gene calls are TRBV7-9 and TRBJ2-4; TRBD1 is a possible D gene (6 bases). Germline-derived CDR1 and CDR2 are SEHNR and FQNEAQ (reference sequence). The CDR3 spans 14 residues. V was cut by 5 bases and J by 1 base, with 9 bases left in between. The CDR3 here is CASSPQGAKNIQYF. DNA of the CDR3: TGTGCCAGCAGCCCACAGGGTGCCAAAAACATTCAGTACTTC.

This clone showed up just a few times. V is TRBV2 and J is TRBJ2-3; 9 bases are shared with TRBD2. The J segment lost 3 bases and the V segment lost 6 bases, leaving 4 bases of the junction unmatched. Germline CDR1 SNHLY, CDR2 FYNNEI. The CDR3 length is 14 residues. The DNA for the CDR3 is TGTGCCAGCAGATCCAGCGGGAGGACAGATACGCAGTATTTT. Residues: CASRSSGRTDTQYF.

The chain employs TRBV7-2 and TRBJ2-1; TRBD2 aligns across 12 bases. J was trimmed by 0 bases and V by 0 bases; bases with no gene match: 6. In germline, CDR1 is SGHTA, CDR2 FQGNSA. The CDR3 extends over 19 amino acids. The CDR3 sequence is CASSLALGLAGSSYNEQFF. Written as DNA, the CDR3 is TGTGCCAGCAGCTTAGCCCTGGGACTAGCGGGTAGCTCCTACAATGAGCAGTTCTTC.

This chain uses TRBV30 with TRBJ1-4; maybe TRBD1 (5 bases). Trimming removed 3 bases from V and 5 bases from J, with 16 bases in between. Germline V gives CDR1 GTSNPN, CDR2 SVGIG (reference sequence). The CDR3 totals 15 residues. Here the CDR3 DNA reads TGTGCCTGGAGCGCCAGGGACCACCCCAATGAAAAACTGTTTTTT. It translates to CAWSARDHPNEKLFF. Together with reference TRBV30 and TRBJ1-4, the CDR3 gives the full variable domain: SQTIHQWPATLVQPVGSPLSLECTVEGTSNPNLYWYRQAAGRGLQLLFYSVGIGQISSEVPQNLSASRPQDRQFILSSKKLLLSDSGFYLCAWSARDHPNEKLFFGSGTQLSVL.